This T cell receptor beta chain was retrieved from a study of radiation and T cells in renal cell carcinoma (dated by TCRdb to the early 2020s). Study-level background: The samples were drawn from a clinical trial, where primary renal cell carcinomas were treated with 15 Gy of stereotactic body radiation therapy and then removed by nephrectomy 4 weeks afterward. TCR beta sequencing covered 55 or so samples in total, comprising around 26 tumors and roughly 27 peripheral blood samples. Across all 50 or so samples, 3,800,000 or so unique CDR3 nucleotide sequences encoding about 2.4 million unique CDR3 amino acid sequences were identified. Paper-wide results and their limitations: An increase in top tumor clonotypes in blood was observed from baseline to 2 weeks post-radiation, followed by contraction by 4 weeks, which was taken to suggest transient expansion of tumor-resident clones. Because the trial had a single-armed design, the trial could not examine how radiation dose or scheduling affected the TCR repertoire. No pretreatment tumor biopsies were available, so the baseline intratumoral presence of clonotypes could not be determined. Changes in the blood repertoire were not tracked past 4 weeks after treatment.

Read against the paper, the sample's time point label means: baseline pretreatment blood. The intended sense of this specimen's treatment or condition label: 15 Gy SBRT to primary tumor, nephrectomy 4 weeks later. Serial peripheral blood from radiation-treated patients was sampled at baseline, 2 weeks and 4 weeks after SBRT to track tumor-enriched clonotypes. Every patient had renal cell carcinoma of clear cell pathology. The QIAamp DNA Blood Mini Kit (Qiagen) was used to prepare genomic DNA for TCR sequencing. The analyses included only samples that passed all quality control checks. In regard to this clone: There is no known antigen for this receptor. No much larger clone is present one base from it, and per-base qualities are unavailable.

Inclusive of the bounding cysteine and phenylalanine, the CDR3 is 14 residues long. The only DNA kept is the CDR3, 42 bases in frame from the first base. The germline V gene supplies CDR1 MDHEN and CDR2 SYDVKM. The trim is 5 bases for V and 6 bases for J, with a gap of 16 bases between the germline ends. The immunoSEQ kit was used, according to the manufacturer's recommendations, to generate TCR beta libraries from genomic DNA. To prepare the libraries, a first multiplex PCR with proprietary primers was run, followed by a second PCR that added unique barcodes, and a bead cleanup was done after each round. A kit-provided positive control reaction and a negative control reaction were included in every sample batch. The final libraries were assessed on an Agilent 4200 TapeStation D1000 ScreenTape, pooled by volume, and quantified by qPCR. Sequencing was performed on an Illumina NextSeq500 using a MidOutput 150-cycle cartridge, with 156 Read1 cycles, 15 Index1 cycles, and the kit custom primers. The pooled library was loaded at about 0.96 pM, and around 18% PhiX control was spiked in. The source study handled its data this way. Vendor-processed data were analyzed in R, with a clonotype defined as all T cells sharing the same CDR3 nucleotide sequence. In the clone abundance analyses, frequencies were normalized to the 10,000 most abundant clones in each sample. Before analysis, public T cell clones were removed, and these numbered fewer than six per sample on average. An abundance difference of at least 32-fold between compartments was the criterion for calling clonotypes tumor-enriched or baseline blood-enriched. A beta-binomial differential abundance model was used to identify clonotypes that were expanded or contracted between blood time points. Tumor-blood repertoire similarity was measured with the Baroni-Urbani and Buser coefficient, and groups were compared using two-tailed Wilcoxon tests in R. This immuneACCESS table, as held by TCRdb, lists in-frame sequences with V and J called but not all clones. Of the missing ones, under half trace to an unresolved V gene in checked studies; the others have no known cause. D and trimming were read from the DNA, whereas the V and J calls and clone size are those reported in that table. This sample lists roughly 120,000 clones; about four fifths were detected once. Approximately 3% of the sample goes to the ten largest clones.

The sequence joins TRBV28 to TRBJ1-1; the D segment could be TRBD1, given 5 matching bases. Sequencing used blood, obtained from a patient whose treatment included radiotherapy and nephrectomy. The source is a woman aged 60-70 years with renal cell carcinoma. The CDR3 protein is CASSTQVGFAEAFF. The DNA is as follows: TGTGCCAGCAGTACACAGGTGGGGTTTGCTGAAGCTTTCTTT.